This is a list of T cell receptor beta chains from one sample in a study of identical twins. TCRdb re-called the 5' RACE reads with MiXCR, one entry per CDR3 protein. The table has about 190,000 distinct CDR3 sequences, approximately 15% seen once; the top ten hold 40%. A further study also used this sample, focusing on T cells expressing NK-cell markers.

The sequenced sample consisted of CD8+ T cells sorted from blood. The receptors were sampled from a woman aged 18-29 years in good health. The CDR3 runs from the conserved cysteine through the conserved F or W. The order of the fields is D gene, V gene, J gene, clone size, CDR3 DNA, CDR3 protein. A D gene is named only where the DNA matches it firmly. Rows may omit the clone size; those that give it use once, few, many or a size class.

TRBD2,TRBV20-1,TRBJ2-3,.,TGCAGTGCTCAACCGGGACTAGAATTCACAGATACGCAGTATTTT,CSAQPGLEFTDTQYF
.,TRBV24-1,TRBJ2-7,.,TGTGCCACCAGTGTGAACTCCTACGAGCAGTACTTC,CATSVNSYEQYF
.,TRBV5-6,TRBJ2-7,few,TGTGCCAGCAGCCGCGGGGCCCGTAGGGACGAGCAGTACTTC,CASSRGARRDEQYF
.,TRBV7-8,TRBJ2-3,many,TGTGCCAGCAGCTTTGGGTATTCTAGCACAGATACGCAGTATTTT,CASSFGYSSTDTQYF
.,TRBV13,TRBJ2-7,.,TGTGCCAGCAGCTTAATCCCGACCCAAAGCTCCTACGAGCAGTACTTC,CASSLIPTQSSYEQYF
.,TRBV10-2,TRBJ2-2,.,TGCGCCGTGATGAACACCGGGGAGCTGTTTTTT,CAVMNTGELFF
.,TRBV15,TRBJ1-1,.,TGTGCCACCAGCAACTACAGAGACTCGAACACTGAAGCTTTCTTT,CATSNYRDSNTEAFF
.,TRBV7-2,TRBJ2-5,few,TGTGCCAGCAGCTTAGGCCTAACCGGCAGCGGGTTAGAGACCCAGTACTTC,CASSLGLTGSGLETQYF
.,TRBV7-9,TRBJ1-1,few,TGTGCCAGCAGCTTAGAGGGCCAGGGAGCTTTCTTT,CASSLEGQGAFF
.,TRBV25-1,TRBJ1-1,many,TGTGCCAGCATGAGAGGGACTGAAGCTTTCTTT,CASMRGTEAFF
.,TRBV5-1,TRBJ2-5,.,TGCGCCAGCAGCTTTGGGGGAGGAGTGGACCAAGAGACCCAGTACTTC,CASSFGGGVDQETQYF
.,TRBV12-3/TRBV12-4,TRBJ2-2,.,TGTGCCAGCAGTCCCTCCCCAGGCGGGACGGAAATAGTCGGGGAGCTGTTTTTT,CASSPSPGGTEIVGELFF
TRBD1,TRBV4-3,TRBJ1-1,.,TGCGCCAGCAGCCAAGAGAGGGGACAGGGGGACACTGAAGCTTTCTTT,CASSQERGQGDTEAFF
.,TRBV19,TRBJ2-3,.,TGTGCCAGTAGTATTGGCAGGGCCACAGATACGCAGTATTTT,CASSIGRATDTQYF
TRBD1,TRBV10-2,TRBJ2-1,.,TGCGCCAGCAGCCTCGACAGGGCCGGGCAGTTCTTC,CASSLDRAGQFF
.,TRBV12-3/TRBV12-4,TRBJ2-3,many,TGTGCCAGCAGATCCCTCCTGGGGGGGGCATTAGATACGCAGTATTTT,CASRSLLGGALDTQYF
TRBD2,TRBV9,TRBJ2-7,.,TGTGCCAGCAGCCCCGACGGACTAGCGGACTACGAGCAGTACTTC,CASSPDGLADYEQYF
.,TRBV12-3/TRBV12-4,TRBJ1-5,few,TGTGCCAGCAGCGGAGGGGACCAGCCCCAGCATTTT,CASSGGDQPQHF
.,TRBV7-6,TRBJ2-1,few,TGTGCCAGCAGCGTAGACTTGTTGGATGAGCAGTTCTTC,CASSVDLLDEQFF
.,TRBV20-1,TRBJ2-1,few,TGCAGTGCTCCCCCAACGGGGATAGGGTATGAGCAGTTCTTC,CSAPPTGIGYEQFF
TRBD2,TRBV15,TRBJ2-1,.,TGTGCCGCGAGCGGGGTTACCATCAATGAGCAGTTCTTC,CAASGVTINEQFF
TRBD1,TRBV12-3/TRBV12-4,TRBJ2-5,.,TGTGCCAGCAGAGATGGGACAGGGGTGGAGACCCAGTACTTC,CASRDGTGVETQYF
TRBD2,TRBV5-4,TRBJ2-1,.,TGTGCCAGCAGCGACTTAGAGCGGGGGCTCTATGAGCAGTTCTTC,CASSDLERGLYEQFF
TRBD2,TRBV27,TRBJ2-1,.,TGTGCCAGCAGTTTTACCGGGGGGATTGACAATGAGCAGTTCTTC,CASSFTGGIDNEQFF
TRBD2,TRBV7-9,TRBJ2-7,few,TGTGCCAGCAGCTTCGGGGGAGGGATTAACGAGCAGTACTTC,CASSFGGGINEQYF
.,TRBV5-1,TRBJ2-6,few,TGCGCCAGCAGCTTGCCAGCTGGGGCCAACGTCCTGACTTTC,CASSLPAGANVLTF
.,TRBV27,TRBJ2-7,.,TGTGCCAGCAGTATACGACGGACCTACGAGCAGTACTTC,CASSIRRTYEQYF
TRBD2,TRBV3-1,TRBJ2-1,.,TGTGCCAGCAGCCAGGGACTAGCGGGAGCGGTTGAGCAGTTCTTC,CASSQGLAGAVEQFF
TRBD2,TRBV7-2,TRBJ2-7,.,TGTGCCAGCAGCTTTAGTGTACTAGCGGGGGCAGGGGAGCAGTACTTC,CASSFSVLAGAGEQYF
TRBD1,TRBV29-1,TRBJ1-1,.,TGCAGCGTTGAAAGGACAGGGCACACTGAAGCTTTCTTT,CSVERTGHTEAFF
TRBD1,TRBV7-9,TRBJ1-1,once,TGTGCCAGCAGCTGGGGACAGGGCGTGAACACTGAAGCTTTCTTT,CASSWGQGVNTEAFF
TRBD1,TRBV5-6,TRBJ2-7,few,TGTGCCAGCAGCGGCGATAGCCAGGGGGCCCACGAGCAGTACTTC,CASSGDSQGAHEQYF
.,TRBV7-9,TRBJ1-1,.,TGTGCCAGCAGCCCAGGAGCTGAGCACACTGAAGCTTTCTTT,CASSPGAEHTEAFF
.,TRBV9,TRBJ2-2,few,TGTGCCAGCAGCCCCTCTAGGAGCACCGGGGAGCTGTTTTTT,CASSPSRSTGELFF
.,TRBV7-3,TRBJ2-3,many,TGTGCCAGCAGCTCATCTGGCACAGATACGCAGTATTTT,CASSSSGTDTQYF
.,TRBV27,TRBJ2-1,many,TGTGCCAGCAGTTTATCGGGGCGCGAGCAGTTCTTC,CASSLSGREQFF
TRBD1,TRBV12-3/TRBV12-4,TRBJ1-2,.,TGTGCCAGCAGGGGGGACAGCTATGGCTACACCTTC,CASRGDSYGYTF
.,TRBV21-1,TRBJ1-5,few,TGTGCCAGCAGCAAATTGACAGGGGAGATTCAGCCCCAGCATTTT,CASSKLTGEIQPQHF
.,TRBV6-5,TRBJ1-2,.,TGTGCCAGCAGTTATTCTGCTCGGACATTGGGTGGCTACACCTTC,CASSYSARTLGGYTF
TRBD2,TRBV7-2,TRBJ2-7,.,TGTGCCAGCAGCCTCCCGGGGGGTCAAGACGAGCAGTACTTC,CASSLPGGQDEQYF
.,TRBV29-1,TRBJ1-1,.,TGCAGCGTTTTCGTAGGGAACACTGAAGCTTTCTTT,CSVFVGNTEAFF
TRBD2,TRBV10-2,TRBJ2-5,few,TGCGCCAGCAGTGTCTTAGGCCCGCGGGGGGCTCAAGAGACCCAGTACTTC,CASSVLGPRGAQETQYF
TRBD2,TRBV9,TRBJ2-1,few,TGTGCCAGCAGCCCCGGCGGGACTATCCTTCCGGGGGTGAGTGAGCAGTTCTTC,CASSPGGTILPGVSEQFF
.,TRBV6-2/TRBV6-3,TRBJ2-2,many,TGTGCCAGCAGTTACTGGGGTCCCAACACCGGGGAGCTGTTTTTT,CASSYWGPNTGELFF
TRBD1,TRBV12-3/TRBV12-4,TRBJ2-1,many,TGTGCCAGCAGTTTAAGACAGGGCTCCTACAATGAGCAGTTCTTC,CASSLRQGSYNEQFF
.,TRBV20-1,TRBJ2-2,few,TGCAGTGCTAGGGATAGCGTGAACACCGGGGAGCTGTTTTTT,CSARDSVNTGELFF
TRBD2,TRBV5-6,TRBJ2-7,few,TGTGCCAGCAGCTTGGGGTCTAGCGGAAGCTACGAGCAGTACTTC,CASSLGSSGSYEQYF